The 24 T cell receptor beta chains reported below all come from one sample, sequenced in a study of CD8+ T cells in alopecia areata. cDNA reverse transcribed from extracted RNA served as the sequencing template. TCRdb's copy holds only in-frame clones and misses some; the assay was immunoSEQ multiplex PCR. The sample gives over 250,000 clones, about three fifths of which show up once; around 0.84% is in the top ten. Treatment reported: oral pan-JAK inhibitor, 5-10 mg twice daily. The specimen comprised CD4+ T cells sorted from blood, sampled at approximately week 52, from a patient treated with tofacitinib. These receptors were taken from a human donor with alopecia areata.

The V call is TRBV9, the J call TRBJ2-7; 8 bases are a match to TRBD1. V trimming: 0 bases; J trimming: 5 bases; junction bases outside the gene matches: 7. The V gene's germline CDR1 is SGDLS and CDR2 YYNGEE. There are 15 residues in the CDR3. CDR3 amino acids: CASSVGLQGVDEQYF. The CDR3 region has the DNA TGTGCCAGCAGCGTAGGTCTACAGGGGGTCGACGAGCAGTACTTC.

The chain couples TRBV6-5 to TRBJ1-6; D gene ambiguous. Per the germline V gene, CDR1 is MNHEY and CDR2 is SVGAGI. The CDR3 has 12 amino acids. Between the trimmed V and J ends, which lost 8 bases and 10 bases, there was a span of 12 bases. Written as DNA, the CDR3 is TGTGCCAGCCGACCCCGAGGGTCACCCCTCCACTTT. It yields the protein CASRPRGSPLHF.

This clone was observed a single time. The CDR3 region is CASSQEWQETQYF. Here the CDR3 DNA reads TGCGCCAGCAGCCAAGAGTGGCAAGAGACCCAGTACTTC. The chain couples TRBV4-1 to TRBJ2-5; D remains ambiguous. Trimming cost V 0 bases and J 2 bases, with 4 bases left between them. The CDR3 spans 13 residues. Germline CDR1 is MGHRA and CDR2 is YSYEKL.

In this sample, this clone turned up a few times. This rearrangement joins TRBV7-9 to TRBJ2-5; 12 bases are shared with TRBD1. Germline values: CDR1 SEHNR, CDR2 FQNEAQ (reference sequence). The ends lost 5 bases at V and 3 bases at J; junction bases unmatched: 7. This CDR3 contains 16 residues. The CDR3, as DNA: TGTGCCAGCAGCCCCGGGACAGGGGGCGGTGAAGAGACCCAGTACTTC. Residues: CASSPGTGGGEETQYF.

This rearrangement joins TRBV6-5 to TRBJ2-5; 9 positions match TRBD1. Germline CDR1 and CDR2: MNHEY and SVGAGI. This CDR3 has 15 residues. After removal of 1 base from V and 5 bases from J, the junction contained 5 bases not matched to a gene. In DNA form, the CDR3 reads TGTGCCAGCAGTTACTTGGGACAGGGCGGGGAGACCCAGTACTTC. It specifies CASSYLGQGGETQYF.

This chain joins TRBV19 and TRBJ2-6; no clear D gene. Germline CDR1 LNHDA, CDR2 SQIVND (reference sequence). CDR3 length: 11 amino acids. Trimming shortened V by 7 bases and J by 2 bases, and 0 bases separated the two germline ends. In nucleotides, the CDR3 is TGTGCCAGTACTGGGGCCAACGTCCTGACTTTC. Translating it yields CASTGANVLTF.

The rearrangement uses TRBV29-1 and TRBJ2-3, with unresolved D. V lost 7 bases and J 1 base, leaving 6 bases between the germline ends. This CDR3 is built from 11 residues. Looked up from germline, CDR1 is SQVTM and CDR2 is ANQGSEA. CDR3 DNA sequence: TGCAGCGGGGCCGGCACAGATACGCAGTATTTT. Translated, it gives CSGAGTDTQYF.

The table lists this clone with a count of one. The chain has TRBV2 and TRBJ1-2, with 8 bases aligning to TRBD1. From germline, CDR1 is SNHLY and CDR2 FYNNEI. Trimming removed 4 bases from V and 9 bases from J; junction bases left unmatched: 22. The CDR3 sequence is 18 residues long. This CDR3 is CASSALPGGASTRLSYTF. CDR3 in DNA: TGTGCCAGCAGTGCTTTACCAGGGGGCGCATCTACTAGGTTAAGCTACACCTTC.

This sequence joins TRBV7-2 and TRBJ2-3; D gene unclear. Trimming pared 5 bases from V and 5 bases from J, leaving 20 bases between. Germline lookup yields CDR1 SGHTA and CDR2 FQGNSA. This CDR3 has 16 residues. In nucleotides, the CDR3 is TGTGCCAGCAGCCCCGACCCCCCTGGATTGGGAGATACGCAGTATTTT. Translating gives CASSPDPPGLGDTQYF.

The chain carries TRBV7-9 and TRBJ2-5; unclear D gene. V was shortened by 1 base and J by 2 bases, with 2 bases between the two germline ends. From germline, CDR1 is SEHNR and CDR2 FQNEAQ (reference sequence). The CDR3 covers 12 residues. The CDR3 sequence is CASSLEQETQYF. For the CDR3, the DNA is TGTGCCAGCAGCTTAGAACAAGAGACCCAGTACTTC.

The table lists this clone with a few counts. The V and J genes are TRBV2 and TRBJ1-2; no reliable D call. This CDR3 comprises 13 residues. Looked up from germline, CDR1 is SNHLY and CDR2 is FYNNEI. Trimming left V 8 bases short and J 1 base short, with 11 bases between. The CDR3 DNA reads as TGTGCCAGCGCTCCAGATTTTAACTATGGCTACACCTTC. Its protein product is CASAPDFNYGYTF.

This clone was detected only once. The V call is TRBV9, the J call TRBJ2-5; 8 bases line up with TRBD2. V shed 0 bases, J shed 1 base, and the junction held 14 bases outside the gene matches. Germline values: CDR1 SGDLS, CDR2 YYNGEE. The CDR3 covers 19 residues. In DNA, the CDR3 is TGTGCCAGCAGCGTAGAGCTGGGACGGGGGGGCCCCATCCAAGAGACCCAGTACTTC. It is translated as CASSVELGRGGPIQETQYF. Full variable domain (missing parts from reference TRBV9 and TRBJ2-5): DSGVTQTPKHLITATGQRVTLRCSPRSGDLSVYWYQQSLDQGLQFLIQYYNGEERAKGNILERFSAQQFPDLHSELNLSSLELGDSALYFCASSVELGRGGPIQETQYFGPGTRLLVL.

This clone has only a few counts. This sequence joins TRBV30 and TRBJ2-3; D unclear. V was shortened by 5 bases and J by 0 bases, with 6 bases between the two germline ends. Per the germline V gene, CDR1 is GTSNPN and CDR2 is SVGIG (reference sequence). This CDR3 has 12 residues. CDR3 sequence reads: CAWLPSTDTQYF. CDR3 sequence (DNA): TGTGCCTGGTTACCTAGCACAGATACGCAGTATTTT.

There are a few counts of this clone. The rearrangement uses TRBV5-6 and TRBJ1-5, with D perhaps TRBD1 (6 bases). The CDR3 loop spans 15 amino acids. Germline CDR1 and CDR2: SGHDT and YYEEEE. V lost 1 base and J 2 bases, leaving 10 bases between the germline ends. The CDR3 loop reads CASSLRAGGNQPQHF. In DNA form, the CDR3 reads TGTGCCAGCAGCTTGAGAGCAGGGGGCAATCAGCCCCAGCATTTT.

CDR3 amino acids: CAISPLAGSPTDTQYF. For the CDR3, the DNA is TGTGCCATCAGCCCCTTAGCAGGTTCCCCCACAGATACGCAGTATTTT. This rearrangement joins TRBV10-3 to TRBJ2-3; D gene uncertain. CDR1 is ENHRY and CDR2 is SYGVKD in the germline V gene. The V gene lost 6 bases and the J gene lost 2 bases, with 18 bases spanning the gap. The CDR3 sequence is 16 residues long.

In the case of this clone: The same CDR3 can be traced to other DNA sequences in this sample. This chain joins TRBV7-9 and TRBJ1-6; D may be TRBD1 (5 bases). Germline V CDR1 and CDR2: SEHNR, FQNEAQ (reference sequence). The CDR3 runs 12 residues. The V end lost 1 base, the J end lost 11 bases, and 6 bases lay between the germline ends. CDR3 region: CASSLEGPPLHF. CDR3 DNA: TGTGCCAGCAGCTTAGAGGGGCCACCCCTCCACTTT.

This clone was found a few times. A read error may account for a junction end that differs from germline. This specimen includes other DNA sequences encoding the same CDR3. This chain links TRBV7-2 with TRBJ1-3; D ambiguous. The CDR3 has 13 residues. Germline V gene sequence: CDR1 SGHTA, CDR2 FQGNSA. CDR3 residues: CASSLGSGNTIYF. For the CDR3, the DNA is TGTGCCAGCAGTTTAGGCTCCGGAAACACCATATATTTT.

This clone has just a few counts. As DNA, the CDR3 is TGTGCCAGCAGCCAAGTCCATAATTCACCCCTCCACTTT. Protein sequence: CASSQVHNSPLHF. The rearrangement uses TRBV7-2 and TRBJ1-6; no firm D call. The CDR3 totals 13 residues. Germline CDR1 reads SGHTA; CDR2 reads FQGNSA. V lost 5 bases, J lost 5 bases, and 7 bases lay in between.

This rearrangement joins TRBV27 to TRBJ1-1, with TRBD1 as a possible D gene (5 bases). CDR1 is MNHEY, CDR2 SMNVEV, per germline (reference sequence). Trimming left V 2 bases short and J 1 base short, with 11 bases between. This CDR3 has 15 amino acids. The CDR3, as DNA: TGTGCCAGCAGTTTAGGATATACAGGGAACACTGAAGCTTTCTTT. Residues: CASSLGYTGNTEAFF.

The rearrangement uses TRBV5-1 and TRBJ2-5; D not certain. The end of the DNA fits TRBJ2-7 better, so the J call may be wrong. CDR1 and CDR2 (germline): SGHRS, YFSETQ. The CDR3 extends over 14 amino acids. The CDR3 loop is CASSLGGPPYEQYF. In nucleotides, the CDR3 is TGCGCCAGCAGCTTGGGAGGACCTCCCTACGAGCAGTACTTC.

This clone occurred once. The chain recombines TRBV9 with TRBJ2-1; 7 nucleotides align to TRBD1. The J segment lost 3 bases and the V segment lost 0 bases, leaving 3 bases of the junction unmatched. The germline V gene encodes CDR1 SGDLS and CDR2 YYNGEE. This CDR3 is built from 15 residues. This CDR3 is CASSVVGTDYNEQFF. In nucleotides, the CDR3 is TGTGCCAGCAGCGTAGTCGGGACAGACTACAATGAGCAGTTCTTC.

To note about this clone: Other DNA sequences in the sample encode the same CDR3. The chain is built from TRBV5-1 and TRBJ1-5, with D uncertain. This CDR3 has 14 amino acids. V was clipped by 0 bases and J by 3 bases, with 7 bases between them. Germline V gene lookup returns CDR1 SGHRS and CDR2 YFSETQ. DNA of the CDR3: TGCGCCAGCAGCTTGGTACCCAACAATCAGCCCCAGCATTTT. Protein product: CASSLVPNNQPQHF. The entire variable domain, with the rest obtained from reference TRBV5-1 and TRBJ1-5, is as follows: KAGVTQTPRYLIKTRGQQVTLSCSPISGHRSVSWYQQTPGQGLQFLFEYFSETQRNKGNFPGRFSGRQFSNSRSEMNVSTLELGDSALYLCASSLVPNNQPQHFGDGTRLSIL.

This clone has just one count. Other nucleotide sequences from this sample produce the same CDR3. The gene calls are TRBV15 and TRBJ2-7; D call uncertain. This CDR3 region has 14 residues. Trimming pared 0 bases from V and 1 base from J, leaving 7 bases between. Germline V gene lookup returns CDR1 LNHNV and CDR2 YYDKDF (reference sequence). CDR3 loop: CATSREGGSYEQYF. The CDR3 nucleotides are TGTGCCACCAGCAGAGAAGGCGGTTCCTACGAGCAGTACTTC.

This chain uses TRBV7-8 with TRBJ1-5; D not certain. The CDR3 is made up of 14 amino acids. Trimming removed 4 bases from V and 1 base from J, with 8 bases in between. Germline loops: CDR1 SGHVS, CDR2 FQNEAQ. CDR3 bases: TGTGCCAGCAGCTCCACCCCCAGCAATCAGCCCCAGCATTTT. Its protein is CASSSTPSNQPQHF.